The clone carrying this T cell receptor beta chain was counted ten times or more. No antigen is known for it. The sample is drawn from a study of CD8+CD57+ T cells in acquired aplastic anemia. Overall study: Sorted CD4+ and CD8+ cells yielded DNA averaging about 3.2 ug. An average of roughly 10 million reads for CD4+ cells was obtained from healthy donors. Broader study findings: Significance was not reached for CD8+ Simpson's diversity between patients and controls. Shared by patients and controls, 25 to 30 CD8+ CDR3s were abundant in patients.

The germline CDR1 and CDR2 sequences are MNHNS and SASEGT. This CDR3 has 13 residues. After removal of 7 bases from V and 3 bases from J, the junction contained 3 bases not matched to a gene. Genomic DNA served as template for TCR beta VDJ and CDR3 profiling. TCRdb analysed the reads with MiXCR anew, one entry per CDR3 protein. The data hold roughly 420,000 distinct CDR3 sequences, with under 80% observed a single time. The chain combines TRBV6-1 with TRBJ1-1, with TRBD1 matching 9 bases. The TCR sequence derives from a human donor in good health, serving as a control. Sequenced sample: sorted CD4+, CD8+, or CD8+CD57+ T cells (not recorded which) from PBMCs. The CDR3 region has the DNA TGTGCCAGCATTTGGGACAGGGACACTGAAGCTTTCTTT. This translates into CASIWDRDTEAFF.